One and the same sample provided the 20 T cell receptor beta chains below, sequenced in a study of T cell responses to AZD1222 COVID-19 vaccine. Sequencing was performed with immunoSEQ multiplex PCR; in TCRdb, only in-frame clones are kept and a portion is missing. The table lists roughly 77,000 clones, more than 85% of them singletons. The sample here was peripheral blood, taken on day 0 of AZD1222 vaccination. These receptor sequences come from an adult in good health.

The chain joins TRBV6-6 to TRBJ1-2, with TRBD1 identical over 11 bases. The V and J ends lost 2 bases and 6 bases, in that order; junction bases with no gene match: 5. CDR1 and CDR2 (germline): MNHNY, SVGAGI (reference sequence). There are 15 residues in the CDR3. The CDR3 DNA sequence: TGTGCCAGCAGTTACCCCGGACAGGGGGCCGATGGCTACACCTTC. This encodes CASSYPGQGADGYTF.

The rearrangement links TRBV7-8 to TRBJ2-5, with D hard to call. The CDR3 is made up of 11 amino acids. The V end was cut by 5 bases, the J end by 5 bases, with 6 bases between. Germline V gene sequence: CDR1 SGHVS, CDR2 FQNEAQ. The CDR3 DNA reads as TGTGCCAGCAGCCCGACGGAGACCCAGTACTTC. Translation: CASSPTETQYF.

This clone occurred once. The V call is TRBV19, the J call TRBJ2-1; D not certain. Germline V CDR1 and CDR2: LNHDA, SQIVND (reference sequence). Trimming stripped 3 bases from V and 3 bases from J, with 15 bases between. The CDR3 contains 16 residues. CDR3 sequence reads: CASSIAALLNYNEQFF. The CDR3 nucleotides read TGTGCCAGTAGTATCGCAGCGTTACTAAACTACAATGAGCAGTTCTTC.

This chain's CDR3 is CASSPPQSDVSYNSPLHF. CDR3 DNA sequence: TGTGCCAGCAGCCCTCCACAGAGTGATGTCTCCTATAATTCACCCCTCCACTTT. This chain connects TRBV5-5 to TRBJ1-6; no clear D gene. V was shortened by 4 bases and J by 0 bases, with 17 bases between the two germline ends. This CDR3 has 18 amino acids. The germline CDR1 and CDR2 sequences are SGHKS and YYEKEE (reference sequence).

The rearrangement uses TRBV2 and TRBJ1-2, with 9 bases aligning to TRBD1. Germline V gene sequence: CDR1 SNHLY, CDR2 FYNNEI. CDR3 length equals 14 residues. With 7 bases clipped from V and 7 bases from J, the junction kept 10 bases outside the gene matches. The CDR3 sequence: CASTPDRGAGGYTF. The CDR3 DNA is TGTGCCAGCACCCCTGACAGGGGGGCGGGTGGCTACACCTTC. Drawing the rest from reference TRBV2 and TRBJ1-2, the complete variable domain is EPEVTQTPSHQVTQMGQEVILRCVPISNHLYFYWYRQILGQKVEFLVSFYNNEISEKSEIFDDQFSVERPDGSNFTLKIRSTKLEDSAMYFCASTPDRGAGGYTFGSGTRLTVV.

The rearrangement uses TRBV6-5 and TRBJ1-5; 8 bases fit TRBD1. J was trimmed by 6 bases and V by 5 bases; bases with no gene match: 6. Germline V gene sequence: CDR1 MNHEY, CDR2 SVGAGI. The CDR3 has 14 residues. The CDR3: CASSNRGSRQPQHF. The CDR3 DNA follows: TGTGCCAGCAGTAACAGGGGGTCTCGTCAGCCCCAGCATTTT.

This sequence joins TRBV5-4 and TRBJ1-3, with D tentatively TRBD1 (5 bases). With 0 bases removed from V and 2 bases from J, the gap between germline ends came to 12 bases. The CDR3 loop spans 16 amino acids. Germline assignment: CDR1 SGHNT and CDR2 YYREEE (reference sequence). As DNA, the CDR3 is TGTGCCAGCAGCTTGGCTAGGGGAGCCCCTGGAAACACCATATATTTT. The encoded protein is CASSLARGAPGNTIYF.

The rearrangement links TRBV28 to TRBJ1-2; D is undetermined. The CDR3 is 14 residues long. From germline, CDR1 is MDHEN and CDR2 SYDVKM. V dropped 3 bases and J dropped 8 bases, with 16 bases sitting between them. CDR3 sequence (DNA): TGTGCCAGCAGTTTGGCCGAACTTGTGGGCGGCTACACCTTC. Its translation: CASSLAELVGGYTF.

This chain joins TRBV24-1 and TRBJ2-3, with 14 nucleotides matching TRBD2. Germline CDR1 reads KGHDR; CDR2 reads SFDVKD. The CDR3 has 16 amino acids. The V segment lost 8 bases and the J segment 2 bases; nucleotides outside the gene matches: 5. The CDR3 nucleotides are TGTGCCACCACCGGGACTAGCGGGGGAGACACAGATACGCAGTATTTT. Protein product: CATTGTSGGDTDTQYF.

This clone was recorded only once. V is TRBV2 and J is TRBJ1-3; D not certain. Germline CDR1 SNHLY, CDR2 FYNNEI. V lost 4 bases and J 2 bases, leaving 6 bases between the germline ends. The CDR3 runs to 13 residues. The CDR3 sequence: CASSGTAGNTIYF. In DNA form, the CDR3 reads TGTGCCAGCAGTGGGACGGCTGGAAACACCATATATTTT. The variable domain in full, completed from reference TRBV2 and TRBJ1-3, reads EPEVTQTPSHQVTQMGQEVILRCVPISNHLYFYWYRQILGQKVEFLVSFYNNEISEKSEIFDDQFSVERPDGSNFTLKIRSTKLEDSAMYFCASSGTAGNTIYFGEGSWLTVV.

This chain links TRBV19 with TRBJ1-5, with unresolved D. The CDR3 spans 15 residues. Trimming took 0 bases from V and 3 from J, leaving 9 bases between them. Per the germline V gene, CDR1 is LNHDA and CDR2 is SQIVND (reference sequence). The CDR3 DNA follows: TGTGCCAGTAGTATAGAATCCCAGTTCAATCAGCCCCAGCATTTT. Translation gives CASSIESQFNQPQHF.

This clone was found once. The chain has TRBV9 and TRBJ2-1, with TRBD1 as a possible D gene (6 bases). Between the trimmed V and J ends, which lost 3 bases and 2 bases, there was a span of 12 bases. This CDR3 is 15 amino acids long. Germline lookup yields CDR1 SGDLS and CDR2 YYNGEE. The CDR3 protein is CASSGQGSPYNEQFF. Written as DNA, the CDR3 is TGTGCCAGCAGCGGGCAGGGGTCGCCCTACAATGAGCAGTTCTTC.

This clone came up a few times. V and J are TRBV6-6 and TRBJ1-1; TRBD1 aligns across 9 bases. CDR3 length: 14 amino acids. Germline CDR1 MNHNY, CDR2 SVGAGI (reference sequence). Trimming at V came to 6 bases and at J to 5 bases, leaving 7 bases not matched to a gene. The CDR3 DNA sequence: TGTGCCAGCAGCTCGGGACAGGGAGGGACTGAAGCTTTCTTT. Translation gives CASSSGQGGTEAFF.

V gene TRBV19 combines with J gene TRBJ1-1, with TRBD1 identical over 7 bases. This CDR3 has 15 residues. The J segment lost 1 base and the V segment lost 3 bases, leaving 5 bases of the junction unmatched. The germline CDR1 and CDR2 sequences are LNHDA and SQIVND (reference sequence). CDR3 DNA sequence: TGTGCCAGTAGTATTGTGGGGACAGAGAACACTGAAGCTTTCTTT. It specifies CASSIVGTENTEAFF.

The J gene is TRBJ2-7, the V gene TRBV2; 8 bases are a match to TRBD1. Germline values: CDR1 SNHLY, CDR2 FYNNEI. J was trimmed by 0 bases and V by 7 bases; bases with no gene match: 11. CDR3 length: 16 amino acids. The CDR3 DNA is TGTGCCAGCACCTGGCCCCGGACAGGGCCCTCCTACGAGCAGTACTTC. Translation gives CASTWPRTGPSYEQYF.

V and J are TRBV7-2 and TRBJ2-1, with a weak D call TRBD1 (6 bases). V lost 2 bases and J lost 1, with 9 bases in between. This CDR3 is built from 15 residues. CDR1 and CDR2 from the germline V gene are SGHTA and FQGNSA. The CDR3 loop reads CASSLSGQSYNEQFF. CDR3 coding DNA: TGTGCCAGCAGCTTAAGCGGACAGTCCTACAATGAGCAGTTCTTC.

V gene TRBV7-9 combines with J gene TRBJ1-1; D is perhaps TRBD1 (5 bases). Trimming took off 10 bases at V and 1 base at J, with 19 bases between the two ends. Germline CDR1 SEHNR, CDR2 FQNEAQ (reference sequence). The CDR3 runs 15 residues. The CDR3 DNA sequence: TGTGCCACTCGTAGGGGCGTATCCAGGAACACTGAAGCTTTCTTT. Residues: CATRRGVSRNTEAFF.

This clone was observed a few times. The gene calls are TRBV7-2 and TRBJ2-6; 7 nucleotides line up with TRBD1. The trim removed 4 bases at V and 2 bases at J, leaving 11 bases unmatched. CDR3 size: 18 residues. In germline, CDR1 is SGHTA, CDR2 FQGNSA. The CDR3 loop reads CASSSPRQGYTGANVLTF. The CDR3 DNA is TGTGCCAGCAGCTCCCCCCGACAGGGATATACTGGGGCCAACGTCCTGACTTTC.

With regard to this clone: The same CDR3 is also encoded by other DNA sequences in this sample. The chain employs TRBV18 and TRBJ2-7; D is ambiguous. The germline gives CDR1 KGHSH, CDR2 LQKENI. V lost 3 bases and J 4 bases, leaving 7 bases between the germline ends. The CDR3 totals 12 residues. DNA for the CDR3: TGTGCCAGCTCACCGGAGAGGTACGAGCAGTACTTC. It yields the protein CASSPERYEQYF.

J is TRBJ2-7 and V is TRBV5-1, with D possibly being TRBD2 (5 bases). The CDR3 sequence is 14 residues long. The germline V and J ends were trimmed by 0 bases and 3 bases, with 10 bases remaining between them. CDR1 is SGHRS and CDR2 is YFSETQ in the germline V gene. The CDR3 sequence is CASSLGGAHYEQYF. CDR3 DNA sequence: TGCGCCAGCAGCTTGGGGGGAGCGCACTACGAGCAGTACTTC.